This TCR beta chain was identified during a study of T cells after yellow fever vaccination. TCRdb passed the 5' RACE reads through MiXCR, listing each CDR3 protein once. The data show under 600,000 distinct CDR3 sequences, with 13% seen just once and roughly 13% held by the top ten. The CDR3 totals 14 residues. Trimming took off 5 bases at V and 3 bases at J, with 13 bases between the two ends. Germline V lookup: CDR1 SGHRS, CDR2 YFSETQ. The chain carries TRBV5-1 and TRBJ2-3, with unresolved D. The source was PBMCs, collected on the day of the yellow fever booster vaccination. The clonotype comes from a young man who received the YFV17D yellow fever vaccine. The CDR3 DNA reads as TGCGCCAGCAGGTTCACGGCCGGAACAGATACGCAGTATTTT. Protein sequence: CASRFTAGTDTQYF.